Each of the 24 T cell receptor beta chains below was sequenced from the same sample in a study of beta chain features in type 1 diabetes. Sequenced material consisted of expressed TCRB transcripts (all of the isolated RNA was reverse transcribed). Only in-frame clones appear in the TCRdb table, and some are missing; sequencing was by immunoSEQ multiplex PCR. The repertoire includes 860,000 or so clones, 15% to 20% of them detected once, and around 0.02% sits in the top ten. The sequencing input was naive CD4+ T cells from blood. These receptors all stem from a young woman in good health.

This chain connects TRBV20-1 to TRBJ2-3; D call uncertain. Between the trimmed V and J ends, which lost 6 bases and 6 bases, there was a span of 7 bases. The CDR3 is 10 amino acids. Germline V lookup: CDR1 DFQATT, CDR2 SNEGSKA (reference sequence). CDR3 amino acids: CSAPRDTQYF. The CDR3 DNA reads TGCAGTGCCCCCAGGGATACGCAGTATTTT.

J is TRBJ2-7 and V is TRBV20-1; D is unresolved. CDR1 DFQATT and CDR2 SNEGSKA come from the germline V gene (reference sequence). CDR3 length: 11 residues. V was pared by 1 base and J by 6 bases, with 7 bases between. This chain's CDR3 is CSARGVTEQYF. DNA of the CDR3: TGCAGTGCTAGAGGAGTAACCGAGCAGTACTTC.

The genes are TRBV7-9 and TRBJ2-1; maybe TRBD2 (6 bases). The length of the CDR3 is 19 residues. V was trimmed by 5 bases and J by 0 bases, leaving 23 bases between them. Germline loops: CDR1 SEHNR, CDR2 FQNEAQ (reference sequence). CDR3 bases: TGTGCCAGCAGCCGAAGCGGGCGGCGACGGCCTGGCTCCTACAATGAGCAGTTCTTC. This translates into CASSRSGRRRPGSYNEQFF.

There are a few counts of this clone. Here the CDR3 reads CASSPRAVWANVLTF. DNA of the CDR3: TGTGCCAGCTCACCAAGGGCCGTCTGGGCCAACGTCCTGACTTTC. The rearrangement joins TRBV18 to TRBJ2-6; D unresolved. V lost 2 bases and J lost 5, with 10 bases in between. In germline, CDR1 is KGHSH, CDR2 LQKENI. This CDR3 has 15 amino acids.

V gene TRBV4-2 combines with J gene TRBJ2-3; 12 bases fit TRBD1. The CDR3 is 19 residues long. The germline CDR1 and CDR2 sequences are LGHNA and YNFKEQ. The junction had 13 bases not matched to a gene; V was cut back by 0 bases and J by 6 bases. CDR3 bases: TGTGCCAGCAGCCAAGAAGTCCTATACCGGGACAGGGGGCGGGATACGCAGTATTTT. Protein product: CASSQEVLYRDRGRDTQYF.

For this clone: Other DNA sequences from this sample encode an identical CDR3 as well. This chain links TRBV7-3 with TRBJ2-1, with a tentative D call TRBD2 (6 bases). This CDR3 has 16 amino acids. V was clipped by 1 base and J by 2 bases, with 12 bases between them. The V gene's germline CDR1 is SGHTA and CDR2 FQGTGA. The chain's CDR3 is CASSLMSSGAYNEQFF. The DNA of the CDR3 is TGTGCCAGCAGCTTAATGAGTAGCGGAGCCTACAATGAGCAGTTCTTC.

This clone was counted a few times. This chain joins TRBV4-3 and TRBJ2-7, with 10 bases matching TRBD1. Germline values: CDR1 LGHNA, CDR2 YSLEER. V gave up 1 base and J gave up 4 bases; unmatched junction bases: 4. This CDR3 contains 15 residues. The CDR3 loop reads CASSQAGTGVYEQYF. CDR3 bases: TGCGCCAGCAGCCAAGCCGGGACAGGGGTTTACGAGCAGTACTTC.

This clone came up a few times. The chain combines TRBV7-8 with TRBJ2-7; D is perhaps TRBD1 (5 bases). From germline, CDR1 is SGHVS and CDR2 FQNEAQ. This CDR3 comprises 14 residues. The V and J ends lost 3 bases and 5 bases respectively, with 14 bases between them. The CDR3 DNA reads TGTGCCAGCAGCTTTCGCGGCAGGGTGGACGAGCAGTACTTC. The encoded protein is CASSFRGRVDEQYF.

The V gene is TRBV2, the J gene TRBJ2-7; tentatively, D is TRBD2 (5 bases). Germline V CDR1 and CDR2: SNHLY, FYNNEI. With 5 bases removed from V and 4 bases from J, the gap between germline ends came to 12 bases. The CDR3 consists of 13 residues. The CDR3 nucleotides read TGTGCCAGCAGTACGGACTTCACTTACGAGCAGTACTTC. It yields the protein CASSTDFTYEQYF.

The sample holds a few counts of this clone. V usage is TRBV28 and J usage is TRBJ2-3; 8 bases are shared with TRBD2. The junction had 9 bases not matched to a gene; V was cut back by 5 bases and J by 2 bases. The CDR3 is made up of 16 amino acids. In germline, CDR1 is MDHEN, CDR2 SYDVKM. The CDR3 DNA sequence: TGTGCCAGCAGTCTATCGGGACTAGGGGACACAGATACGCAGTATTTT. This codes for CASSLSGLGDTDTQYF. Looking up the rest from reference TRBV28 and TRBJ2-3 gives the full variable domain: DVKVTQSSRYLVKRTGEKVFLECVQDMDHENMFWYRQDPGLGLRLIYFSYDVKMKEKGDIPEGYSVSREKKERFSLILESASTNQTSMYLCASSLSGLGDTDTQYFGPGTRLTVL.

This clone was counted between two and nine times. The sample has other DNA sequences that encode this CDR3 too. This chain uses TRBV27 with TRBJ2-7; 7 positions agree with TRBD1. The CDR3 runs to 14 residues. Losses at the gene ends were 5 bases for V and 0 bases for J; bases not matched to a gene: 4. Germline V gene sequence: CDR1 MNHEY, CDR2 SMNVEV (reference sequence). The CDR3 loop reads CASSRQGSSYEQYF. The DNA for the CDR3 is TGTGCCAGCAGTCGACAGGGAAGCTCCTACGAGCAGTACTTC.

In DNA, the CDR3 is TGTGCCAGCAAGGGGAGGGGTCAAGAGACCCAGTACTTC. This codes for CASKGRGQETQYF. The chain joins TRBV7-2 to TRBJ2-5; 7 nucleotides line up with TRBD2. This CDR3 is built from 13 residues. With V trimmed by 7 bases and J by 2 bases, 4 bases remained unmatched. Germline V lookup: CDR1 SGHTA, CDR2 FQGNSA.

This clone was counted only a few times. The chain combines TRBV28 with TRBJ2-7; TRBD2 matches at 10 bases. This CDR3 is 17 amino acids long. The germline V gene encodes CDR1 MDHEN and CDR2 SYDVKM. After removal of 10 bases from V and 4 bases from J, the junction contained 19 bases not matched to a gene. This CDR3 is CATQSGMSSGSLYEQYF. The CDR3 nucleotides read TGTGCCACCCAGAGCGGGATGTCTAGCGGGAGCCTGTACGAGCAGTACTTC.

This clone was counted between two and nine times. The V gene is TRBV10-3, the J gene TRBJ2-1; D call uncertain. Germline assignment: CDR1 ENHRY and CDR2 SYGVKD. The CDR3 spans 16 residues. Trimming left V 5 bases short and J 7 bases short, with 21 bases between. The CDR3 nucleotides are TGTGCCATCAGTAACCAATTGGTGGGCCTCGGGAATGAGCAGTTCTTC. As protein: CAISNQLVGLGNEQFF.

This chain connects TRBV6-1 to TRBJ2-1; 8 nucleotides agree with TRBD2. The CDR3 is 15 residues long. The germline gives CDR1 MNHNS, CDR2 SASEGT. The V segment lost 7 bases and the J segment 9 bases; nucleotides outside the gene matches: 14. CDR3 residues: CASTSGTSGSLEQFF. As DNA, the CDR3 is TGTGCCAGCACTTCCGGGACTAGTGGCTCACTTGAGCAGTTCTTC.

J is TRBJ2-7 and V is TRBV5-5; D not certain. Germline V gives CDR1 SGHKS, CDR2 YYEKEE (reference sequence). CDR3 length: 14 residues. V dropped 0 bases and J dropped 0 bases, with 7 bases sitting between them. CDR3 DNA: TGTGCCAGCAGCTTGGGACAAAGCTCCTACGAGCAGTACTTC. Encoded protein: CASSLGQSSYEQYF.

As concerns this clone: Other DNA sequences in this specimen translate into the identical CDR3. In nucleotides, the CDR3 is TGTGCCAGCAGTTTGGGCGGCAGGGGCTACGAGCAGTACTTC. It encodes CASSLGGRGYEQYF. The chain has TRBV28 and TRBJ2-7; weak D call: TRBD1 (6 bases). Germline assignment: CDR1 MDHEN and CDR2 SYDVKM. The CDR3 spans 14 residues. V lost 3 bases and J lost 3, with 12 bases in between.

A few counts support this clone. The same CDR3 also results from other DNA sequences found in this sample. V is TRBV18 and J is TRBJ2-7; D is uncertain. V lost 3 bases to trimming and J lost 4 bases, with 10 bases between them. CDR1 KGHSH and CDR2 LQKENI come from the germline V gene. This CDR3 is 13 amino acids long. The CDR3 spells CASSPPSAYEQYF. In nucleotides, the CDR3 is TGTGCCAGCTCACCTCCGTCGGCTTACGAGCAGTACTTC.

This clone was picked up a small number of times. This chain uses TRBV10-3 with TRBJ1-2; D uncertain. There are 13 residues in the CDR3. The ends were cut back, 0 bases at V and 4 bases at J, with 6 bases in the middle. CDR1 and CDR2 from the germline V gene are ENHRY and SYGVKD. CDR3 residues: CAISESEGYGYTF. CDR3 bases: TGTGCCATCAGTGAGTCAGAGGGCTATGGCTACACCTTC.

The V call is TRBV12-5, the J call TRBJ2-1; no firm D call. This CDR3 region has 16 residues. The germline V gene has CDR1 LGHNT and CDR2 FRNRAP. V was trimmed by 0 bases and J by 8 bases, leaving 17 bases between them. The CDR3 coding sequence is TGTGCTAGTGGTTTGGTAAAGACCTCCGGTGGATATGAGCAGTTCTTC. This codes for CASGLVKTSGGYEQFF.

This clone occurred a few times. The V and J genes are TRBV7-9 and TRBJ2-1; 14 bases line up with TRBD2. Germline assignment: CDR1 SEHNR and CDR2 FQNEAQ (reference sequence). The CDR3 totals 15 residues. The V segment lost 3 bases and the J segment 8 bases; nucleotides outside the gene matches: 3. The CDR3 DNA sequence: TGTGCCAGCAGCTTGACTAGCGGGAGGGCCGATGAGCAGTTCTTC. This encodes CASSLTSGRADEQFF.

The chain is built from TRBV29-1 and TRBJ1-5; a weak D match, TRBD1 (6 bases). Deletions cut 6 bases from V and 5 bases from J, with 11 bases between. This CDR3 spans 12 amino acids. The germline gives CDR1 SQVTM, CDR2 ANQGSEA. CDR3 bases: TGCAGCGTCCGGGACATCGATCAGCCCCAGCATTTT. It translates to CSVRDIDQPQHF.

The V call is TRBV19, the J call TRBJ2-5; 9 positions match TRBD1. The CDR3 is made up of 15 amino acids. The J segment lost 5 bases and the V segment lost 3 bases, leaving 7 bases of the junction unmatched. Germline V gene lookup returns CDR1 LNHDA and CDR2 SQIVND (reference sequence). The CDR3 DNA is TGTGCCAGTAGTATGAGACCCGGGACAGGGGAGACCCAGTACTTC. Protein sequence: CASSMRPGTGETQYF. The full variable domain, with the rest looked up from reference TRBV19 and TRBJ2-5, is DGGITQSPKYLFRKEGQNVTLSCEQNLNHDAMYWYRQDPGQGLRLIYYSQIVNDFQKGDIAEGYSVSREKKESFPLTVTSAQKNPTAFYLCASSMRPGTGETQYFGPGTRLLVL.

The chain has TRBV5-1 and TRBJ2-5; TRBD2 matches at 11 bases. Looked up from germline, CDR1 is SGHRS and CDR2 is YFSETQ. The CDR3 contains 16 residues. Germline trimming cut 3 bases from V and 2 bases from J; bases unmatched to any gene: 6. CDR3 region: CASSYGTSGNQETQYF. The CDR3 coding sequence is TGCGCCAGCAGCTATGGGACTAGCGGAAATCAAGAGACCCAGTACTTC.